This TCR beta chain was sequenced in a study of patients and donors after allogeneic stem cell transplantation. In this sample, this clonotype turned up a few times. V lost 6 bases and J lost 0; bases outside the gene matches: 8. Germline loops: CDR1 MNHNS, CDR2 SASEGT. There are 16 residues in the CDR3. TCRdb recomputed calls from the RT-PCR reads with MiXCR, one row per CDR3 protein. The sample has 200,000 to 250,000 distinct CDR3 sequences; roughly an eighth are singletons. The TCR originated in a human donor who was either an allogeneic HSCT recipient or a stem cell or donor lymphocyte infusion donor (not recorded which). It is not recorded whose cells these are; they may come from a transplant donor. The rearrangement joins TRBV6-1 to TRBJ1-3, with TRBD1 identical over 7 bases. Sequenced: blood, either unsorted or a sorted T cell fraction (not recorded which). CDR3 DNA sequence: TGTGCCAGCAGACCTGGGGACAGCCTCTCTGGAAACACCATATATTTT. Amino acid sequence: CASRPGDSLSGNTIYF.